This is a list of T cell receptor beta chains from one sample in a study of tumor-infiltrating lymphocytes in primary liver carcinoma. TCRdb re-analysed the multiplex PCR reads in MiXCR, keeping a single row per CDR3 protein. The data contain almost 200,000 distinct CDR3 sequences, approximately 64% of them singletons. Sequencing was performed on peripheral blood. The source is a woman in her sixties or seventies with primary liver carcinoma and hepatitis B virus infection. The CDR3 runs from the conserved cysteine through the conserved F or W. The order of the fields is D gene, clone size, J gene, CDR3 length, V gene, CDR3 protein, CDR3 DNA. The D gene is left open where the match is weak. Some rows have no size entry. The others give once, few or many, or a class for an expanded clone.

>-|-|TRBJ1-6|13|TRBV6-5
CASSGPLNSPLRF
TGTGCTAGCAGCGGACCACTCAATTCACCCCTCCGCTTT
>TRBD2|many|TRBJ2-7|15|TRBV6-6
CASSYLRGRAYEQYF
TGTGCCAGCAGTTACCTCAGAGGGAGGGCCTACGAGCAGTACTTC
>TRBD2|many|TRBJ2-1|20|TRBV4-1
CASSQVRETSGSGSYNEQFF
TGCGCCAGCAGCCAAGTTCGGGAGACTAGCGGGAGTGGCTCCTACAATGAGCAGTTCTTC
>-|-|TRBJ2-7|13|TRBV6-1
CASTGAGRYEQYF
TGTGCCAGCACGGGCGCAGGCCGCTACGAGCAGTACTTC
>TRBD2|-|TRBJ2-5|14|TRBV11-2
CASSLSSGSRGQYF
TGCGCCAGCAGCTTGTCTAGCGGGAGTCGGGGCCAGTACTTC
>-|-|TRBJ1-4|16|TRBV11-3
CASTLDRGQGNEKLFF
TGTGCCAGCACCTTAGATCGTGGGCAGGGGAATGAAAAACTGTTTTTT
>-|-|TRBJ2-6|16|TRBV5-1
CACSLAPSGEANVLTF
TGCGCCTGCAGCTTGGCCCCCTCTGGGGAGGCCAACGTCCTGACTTTC
>-|-|TRBJ1-1|15|TRBV2
CASSEFGGQNTEAFF
TGCGCCAGCAGTGAATTTGGGGGCCAGAACACTGAAGCTTTCTTT
>-|-|TRBJ1-1|15|TRBV11-3
CASSLEGTRNTEAFF
TGTGCCAGCAGCTTAGAGGGCACACGGAACACTGAAGCTTTCTTC
>-|-|TRBJ2-3|14|TRBV7-9
CASSLVTGSDTQYF
TGTGCCAGCAGCTTAGTTACAGGTTCAGATACGCAGTATTTT
>-|-|TRBJ1-1|13|TRBV7-9
CASIPRTGTEAFF
TGTGCCAGCATCCCGCGGACGGGCACTGAAGCTTTCTTT
>-|-|TRBJ1-1|13|TRBV29-1
CSVVALATTEAFF
TGCAGCGTTGTGGCCCTAGCGACCACTGAAGCTTTCTTT
>TRBD2|-|TRBJ2-3|16|TRBV5-1
CASSLREAGETDTQYF
TGCGCCAGCAGCTTGAGGGAAGCGGGAGAGACAGATACGCAGTATTTT
>-|once|TRBJ2-7|14|TRBV4-2
CASSPLDFSYEQYF
TGTGCCAGCAGCCCCCTAGACTTCTCCTACGAGCAGTACTTC
>-|few|TRBJ1-2|13|TRBV5-1
CASSLSQDYGYTF
TGCGCCAGCAGCTTGTCACAAGACTATGGCTACACCTTC
>-|-|TRBJ2-3|15|TRBV6-2/TRBV6-3
CASSYSPSSDNTQYF
TGTGCCAGCAGCTACTCACCATCTAGTGACAATACGCAGTATTTT
>-|-|TRBJ1-5|15|TRBV6-1
CPTLMDSISNQPQHF
TGTCCCACCCTGATGGACAGTATTAGCAATCAGCCCCAGCATTTT
>-|many|TRBJ2-3|17|TRBV14
CASSPPGNLGSEDTQYF
TGTGCCAGCAGCCCCCCTGGGAACTTAGGTTCCGAAGATACGCAGTATTTT
>-|-|TRBJ2-1|15|TRBV11-2
CASSLEVGSVGEQLF
TGTGCCAGCAGCTTAGAGGTAGGAAGTGTCGGTGAGCAGCTCTTC
>TRBD2|-|TRBJ2-6|19|TRBV4-1
CASSPSGGLAGSGANVLTF
TGCGCCAGCAGCCCCTCAGGGGGACTAGCGGGGTCCGGGGCCAACGTCCTGACTTTC
>-|few|TRBJ1-2|12|TRBV28
CASSLAQDGYTF
TGTGCCAGCAGTTTAGCCCAAGATGGCTACACCTTC
>-|-|TRBJ2-7|15|TRBV6-6
CTSSYSADQWYEQYF
TGTACCAGCAGTTACTCGGCGGACCAGTGGTACGAGCAGTACTTC
>-|-|TRBJ2-7|16|TRBV5-5
CTSSTAGGGSTYEQYF
TGTACCAGCAGCACCGCCGGGGGCGGTTCGACCTACGAGCAGTACTTC
>TRBD2|many|TRBJ2-1|18|TRBV5-1
CASSLEASGRALYNEQFF
TGCGCCAGCAGCTTGGAGGCTAGCGGGAGGGCCCTATACAATGAGCAGTTCTTC
>-|-|TRBJ1-2|12|TRBV28
CASSGITYGYTF
TGTGCCAGCAGCGGCATAACCTATGGCTACACCTTC
>TRBD1|-|TRBJ1-1|13|TRBV10-3
CDISGTGDTEAFF
TGTGACATCAGTGGGACAGGGGACACTGAAGCTTTCTTT
>TRBD2|many|TRBJ2-3|14|TRBV29-1
CSTWTSGRTDTQYF
TGCAGCACCTGGACTAGCGGGAGAACAGATACGCAGTATTTT
>-|-|TRBJ2-2|17|TRBV11-2
CTSSFNRANVNTGELFF
TGTACCAGCAGCTTTAATAGGGCTAACGTGAACACCGGGGAGCTGTTTTTT
>TRBD2|many|TRBJ2-1|15|TRBV6-2/TRBV6-3
CASSYGGGRSNEQFF
TGTGCCAGCAGTTACGGTGGCGGGAGATCGAATGAGCAGTTCTTC
>TRBD1|few|TRBJ2-7|14|TRBV12-3/TRBV12-4
CASSLGGQLYEQYF
TGTGCCAGCAGTTTAGGGGGACAGTTATACGAGCAGTACTTC
>-|many|TRBJ1-6|15|TRBV6-2/TRBV6-3
CASSYLTGRNSPLHF
TGTGCCAGCAGTTACCTTACAGGGAGGAATTCACCCCTCCACTTT
>-|-|TRBJ2-1|13|TRBV11-2
CTSTVDQTNEQFF
TGTACCAGCACGGTAGACCAGACCAATGAGCAATTCTTC
>-|-|TRBJ1-2|11|TRBV12-5
CASEDPEGYTF
TGTGCCAGTGAGGACCCTGAGGGCTACACCTTC
>-|-|TRBJ2-1|13|TRBV6-4
CASSVERGKEQFF
TGTGCCAGCAGTGTTGAACGGGGGAAGGAGCAGTTCTTC
>TRBD1|-|TRBJ1-2|13|TRBV6-1
CASSVQGVDGYTF
TGTGCCAGCAGCGTACAGGGGGTGGATGGCTACACCTTC
>-|-|TRBJ2-3|17|TRBV14
CVSSHSRRGNVMDTKYF
TGTGTCAGCAGCCATTCTCGACGAGGGAACGTAATGGATACGAAGTATTTT
>-|many|TRBJ2-4|14|TRBV29-1
CSVEKGLPGNIQYF
TGCAGCGTTGAAAAAGGCCTGCCCGGAAACATTCAGTACTTC
>-|-|TRBJ1-5|19|TRBV6-1
CGSSEARDWGPLSNQPQHF
TGTGGCAGCAGTGAAGCTCGGGACTGGGGCCCCCTAAGCAATCAGCCCCAGCATTTT
>TRBD2|-|TRBJ2-7|15|TRBV6-6
CVSSYTAGGSYEQYF
TGTGTCAGCAGTTACACGGCGGGAGGCTCCTATGAGCAGTACTTC
>TRBD1|-|TRBJ2-7|13|TRBV28
CASSLQGVDEQYF
TGTGCCAGCAGTCTTCAGGGGGTGGACGAGCAGTACTTC
>-|few|TRBJ2-1|15|TRBV11-1
CANSLIDGPYDEQFF
TGTGCCAACAGCTTAATCGACGGGCCCTACGATGAGCAGTTCTTC
>TRBD2|many|TRBJ2-7|13|TRBV14
CASTLAGGYEQYF
TGTGCCAGCACCCTAGCGGGAGGTTACGAGCAGTACTTC
>TRBD2|-|TRBJ2-7|17|TRBV11-2
CARSLDLPSGTGHEQYF
TGTGCACGCAGCTTAGATCTCCCTAGCGGGACGGGTCACGAGCAGTACTTC
>TRBD1|-|TRBJ2-3|16|TRBV11-2
CATSSTRLQGADTQYF
TGTGCCACTAGCTCAACCCGGCTACAGGGGGCAGATACGCAGTATTTT
>-|many|TRBJ1-1|12|TRBV12-3/TRBV12-4
CATRTPDTEAFF
TGTGCCACCCGGACACCCGACACTGAAGCTTTCTTT
>-|-|TRBJ2-5|13|TRBV28
CASTSGAPGTQYF
TGTGCCAGCACCTCCGGCGCCCCGGGGACCCAGTACTTC
>-|-|TRBJ2-7|13|TRBV28
CASSRVPPYGQYF
TGTGCCAGCAGCAGGGTTCCTCCCTACGGGCAGTACTTC
>-|-|TRBJ2-1|16|TRBV29-1
CSVERASGNSYNEQFF
TGCAGCGTTGAACGGGCTAGTGGGAACTCCTACAATGAGCAGTTCTTC
>-|-|TRBJ1-4|17|TRBV9
CASSVAPGGLGKEKLFF
TGTGCCAGCAGCGTAGCTCCGGGGGGCCTCGGGAAGGAAAAACTGTTTTTT
>TRBD1|-|TRBJ2-2|18|TRBV11-3
CASSTQGQRHQNTGELFF
TGTGCCAGCAGCACACAGGGACAGCGCCATCAGAACACCGGGGAGCTGTTTTTT
>-|few|TRBJ2-4|15|TRBV28
CASSLAGAGKNIQYF
TGTGCCAGCAGTTTAGCGGGGGCTGGCAAAAACATTCAGTACTTC
>-|-|TRBJ2-1|14|TRBV29-1
CTVATSPLGGEQFF
TGCACCGTTGCAACTAGCCCCCTCGGGGGTGAGCAGTTCTTC